A selection of T cell receptor beta chains follows, all from one sample in a study of radiation and T cells in renal cell carcinoma. Clones were sequenced by immunoSEQ multiplex PCR, and TCRdb holds only the in-frame ones, with some missing. The sample lists roughly 82,000 clones, 89% occurring once. Sequenced material: blood, taken from a patient whose treatment included radiotherapy and nephrectomy. Every receptor here comes from a woman between 65 and 79 years old with renal cell carcinoma. The CDR3 runs from the conserved cysteine through the conserved F or W. D genes are given only for firm matches. A clone size is listed for some rows: how often the clone was seen (once, few, many), or a class if it is expanded.

CDR3 protein,CDR3 DNA,D gene,V gene,clone size,J gene
CAGGDRTDEQYF,TGTGCCGGTGGGGACAGAACCGACGAGCAGTACTTC,TRBD1,TRBV6-1,-,TRBJ2-7
CASRQGWTEAFF,TGTGCCAGCAGACAGGGTTGGACTGAAGCTTTCTTT,-,TRBV6-5,-,TRBJ1-1
CAIRPGTENEQFF,TGTGCCATCAGACCCGGGACGGAGAATGAGCAGTTCTTC,-,TRBV10-3,once,TRBJ2-1
CASYPGGQTEAFF,TGTGCCTCCTACCCGGGGGGACAAACTGAAGCTTTCTTT,-,TRBV6-6,-,TRBJ1-1
CASSARLAWETQYF,TGTGCCAGCAGCGCACGACTAGCTTGGGAGACCCAGTACTTC,TRBD2,TRBV9,-,TRBJ2-5
CASTRQGGQPQHF,TGCGCCAGCACCCGACAGGGAGGTCAGCCCCAGCATTTT,TRBD1,TRBV23-1,-,TRBJ1-5
CATERTGGSETQYF,TGTGCCACCGAACGGACAGGGGGCTCTGAGACCCAGTACTTC,TRBD1,TRBV6-1,-,TRBJ2-5
CASSIGGGAGSEQYF,TGTGCCAGCAGCATAGGGGGCGGGGCCGGGAGCGAGCAGTACTTC,-,TRBV7-9,-,TRBJ2-7
CASSYGGGGTDTQYF,TGTGCCAGCAGTTACGGCGGGGGCGGCACAGATACGCAGTATTTT,-,TRBV6-6,-,TRBJ2-3
CASSLRAGAEETQYF,TGCGCCAGCAGCCTGCGAGCGGGGGCGGAAGAGACCCAGTACTTC,TRBD2,TRBV5-1,-,TRBJ2-5
CASTSTGTVNTGELFF,TGTGCCAGCACCTCCACCGGGACAGTGAACACCGGGGAGCTGTTTTTT,TRBD1,TRBV28,-,TRBJ2-2
CASTPFIDRGTDTQYF,TGTGCCAGTACCCCCTTCATCGACAGGGGAACAGATACGCAGTATTTT,TRBD1,TRBV19,-,TRBJ2-3
CASSQLSGGVHTQYF,TGTGCCAGCAGCCAACTGAGCGGGGGGGTCCATACGCAGTATTTT,TRBD2,TRBV4-2,-,TRBJ2-3
CASSPQANTEAFF,TGTGCCAGCTCCCCTCAGGCGAACACTGAAGCTTTCTTT,-,TRBV18,once,TRBJ1-1
CACAEGLQNTGELFF,TGTGCCTGCGCTGAGGGGCTACAGAACACCGGGGAGCTGTTTTTT,-,TRBV6-5,-,TRBJ2-2
CASSHAGRNTEAFF,TGTGCCAGCAGCCATGCAGGGCGGAACACTGAAGCTTTCTTT,-,TRBV4-2,-,TRBJ1-1
CASSAGQSVTEAFF,TGTGCCAGCAGTGCCGGACAGAGCGTCACTGAAGCTTTCTTT,-,TRBV6-1,-,TRBJ1-1
CASSQAYGGEQYF,TGCGCCAGCAGCCAAGCCTACGGTGGCGAGCAGTACTTC,-,TRBV4-3,-,TRBJ2-7
CATSTPAQVGMAFF,TGTGCCACCAGCACTCCCGCACAGGTGGGGATGGCTTTCTTT,-,TRBV15,-,TRBJ1-1
CASSLGGGLNTEAFF,TGCGCCAGCAGCTTGGGTGGGGGGCTGAACACTGAAGCTTTCTTT,-,TRBV5-1,-,TRBJ1-1
CASSLGLAGGQYF,TGTGCCAGCAGCCTGGGACTAGCGGGGGGGCAGTACTTC,TRBD2,TRBV5-6,once,TRBJ2-7
CASSLVPGETQYF,TGCGCCAGCAGCTTGGTCCCCGGGGAGACCCAGTACTTC,-,TRBV5-1,-,TRBJ2-5
CASSSTAVQGTEAFF,TGTGCCAGCAGTTCAACCGCCGTACAGGGCACTGAAGCTTTCTTT,-,TRBV7-2,-,TRBJ1-1
CSVVRGQGDGYTF,TGCAGCGTTGTTAGGGGACAGGGAGACGGCTACACCTTC,TRBD1,TRBV29-1,-,TRBJ1-2
CAWSQTGDPLAQHF,TGTGCCTGGAGTCAAACAGGGGACCCATTGGCCCAGCATTTT,TRBD1,TRBV30,-,TRBJ1-5
CASSQTGGGTDTQYF,TGCGCCAGCAGCCAGACAGGGGGAGGGACAGATACGCAGTATTTT,TRBD1,TRBV5-1,-,TRBJ2-3
CASSPTGSHQPQHF,TGTGCCAGCAGTCCTACAGGTAGTCATCAGCCCCAGCATTTT,-,TRBV28,-,TRBJ1-5
CASSLASELEQYF,TGTGCCAGCAGCTTAGCCTCCGAGCTGGAGCAGTACTTC,-,TRBV13,-,TRBJ2-7
CASSRGGGTYEQYF,TGCGCCAGCAGCCGGGGGGGCGGGACCTACGAGCAGTACTTC,-,TRBV4-3,-,TRBJ2-7
CASSFGLGQGGPDTQYF,TGCGCCAGCAGCTTTGGGCTTGGACAGGGGGGCCCAGATACGCAGTATTTT,TRBD1,TRBV5-1,-,TRBJ2-3
CASSVGASAYEQYF,TGTGCCAGCAGCGTAGGCGCAAGTGCCTACGAGCAGTACTTC,-,TRBV9,-,TRBJ2-7
CASSYSGGTGELFF,TGTGCCAGCAGTTACTCGGGGGGAACCGGGGAGCTGTTTTTT,-,TRBV6-5,-,TRBJ2-2
CASSSGQPNSPLHF,TGTGCCAGCAGTTCGGGGCAACCTAATTCACCCCTCCACTTT,-,TRBV13,-,TRBJ1-6
CASSQAPPGASGTDTQYF,TGCGCCAGCAGCCAAGCCCCCCCCGGGGCAAGTGGCACAGATACGCAGTATTTT,-,TRBV4-3,-,TRBJ2-3
CASSTTSGGASGRNEQFF,TGTGCCAGTAGTACGACTAGCGGGGGGGCCTCGGGTAGGAATGAGCAGTTCTTC,TRBD2,TRBV19,once,TRBJ2-1
CASSQGGTGELFF,TGTGCCAGCAGCCAGGGGGGCACCGGGGAGCTGTTTTTT,-,TRBV7-9,-,TRBJ2-2
CASSQGVVREKLFF,TGTGCCAGCAGCCAGGGAGTGGTTCGTGAAAAACTGTTTTTT,-,TRBV4-2,-,TRBJ1-4
CATLRAGSYNSPLHF,TGTGCCACACTAAGAGCGGGCAGCTATAATTCACCCCTCCACTTT,-,TRBV6-5,many,TRBJ1-6
CASSPRTSGGYTDTQYF,TGTGCCAGCAGCCCACGGACTAGCGGGGGGTACACAGATACGCAGTATTTT,TRBD2,TRBV5-5,-,TRBJ2-3
CASSELGQGNTIYF,TGTGCCAGCAGTGAATTAGGTCAGGGGAACACCATATATTTT,-,TRBV2,-,TRBJ1-3
CASSQLAASTDTQYF,TGCGCCAGCAGCCAGCTAGCGGCTAGCACAGATACGCAGTATTTT,TRBD2,TRBV4-3,-,TRBJ2-3
CASTSGGNEQFF,TGCGCCAGCACCTCAGGGGGCAATGAGCAGTTCTTC,TRBD1,TRBV5-1,-,TRBJ2-1
CASRFRQGNEQFF,TGTGCCAGCAGGTTCCGACAGGGCAATGAGCAGTTCTTC,TRBD1,TRBV6-5,-,TRBJ2-1
CASSRTSGQETQYF,TGCGCCAGCAGCCGCACTAGTGGCCAAGAGACCCAGTACTTC,-,TRBV5-1,-,TRBJ2-5
CASSDPRGSMLYGYTF,TGTGCCAGCAGTGACCCAAGGGGCAGCATGCTATATGGCTACACCTTC,-,TRBV25-1,-,TRBJ1-2
CASSLHNSDQISSEQYF,TGCGCCAGCAGCTTGCACAATTCGGATCAGATTAGTAGCGAGCAGTACTTC,-,TRBV5-1,-,TRBJ2-7
CAWSGPIPYEQYF,TGTGCCTGGAGTGGGCCGATCCCCTACGAGCAGTACTTC,-,TRBV30,-,TRBJ2-7
CASSPTGVKPGNTIYF,TGTGCCAGCTCACCGACAGGGGTGAAGCCTGGAAACACCATATATTTT,TRBD1,TRBV18,-,TRBJ1-3
CASNIMGNSPLHF,TGTGCCAGTAACATAATGGGTAATTCACCCCTCCACTTT,-,TRBV19,-,TRBJ1-6
CASNAPLGGYTF,TGTGCCAGCAATGCGCCCCTTGGCGGCTACACCTTC,-,TRBV25-1,-,TRBJ1-2